This T cell receptor (beta chain) is drawn from a study of cytomegalovirus exposure and HLA in healthy donors. In the study overall: The 120 validation repertoires, a later analysis reported, used the same platform as the 550 to 700 repertoires from the first cohort.

V lost 4 bases and J lost 4, with 4 bases in between. In germline, CDR1 is ENHRY, CDR2 SYGVKD. This CDR3 spans 11 amino acids. General observations from the study: Many donors shared some public TCRs, even though most TCR sequences were rare. Clusters of TCRs from the first cohort tended to co-occur in the 95 to 150 validation repertoires (as a later analysis found).

About this clone itself: Its antigen is as yet unknown.

The protocol was immunoSEQ multiplex PCR, while the TCRdb copy is restricted to in-frame clones and leaves out a portion. The sample lists 100,000 to 120,000 clones; around nine tenths were seen once. This chain joins TRBV10-3 and TRBJ2-5; no reliable D call. The sample comprised PBMCs. The source of this sequence is a woman under 30 in good health and CMV-seronegative. DNA of the CDR3: TGTGCCATCAGTGTATCAGAGACCCAGTACTTC. It yields the protein CAISVSETQYF.